A single sample gave rise to the 11 T cell receptor beta chains below, sequenced in a study of blood T cell repertoires in COVID-19. The repertoire was sequenced with immunoSEQ multiplex PCR; TCRdb's copy has only in-frame clones and lacks some. Of 140,000 to 150,000 clones listed, around 91% are singletons. Sequenced: peripheral blood. The receptors here all came from a young man with COVID-19, enrolled during active disease.

The chain's CDR3 is CASSLGGALEGYEQYF. As DNA, the CDR3 is TGTGCCAGCAGCCTGGGGGGAGCTCTCGAGGGCTACGAGCAGTACTTC. The V and J genes are TRBV3-1 (or the pseudogene TRBV3-2) and TRBJ2-7; possible D gene TRBD2, 6 bases. Trimming shortened V by 4 bases and J by 3 bases, and 19 bases separated the two germline ends. Germline CDR1 LGHDT, CDR2 YNNKEL (reference sequence). The CDR3 sequence is 16 residues long.

V and J are TRBV5-6 and TRBJ2-2; no firm D call. The CDR3 runs 14 residues. The germline CDR1 and CDR2 sequences are SGHDT and YYEEEE. V gave up 0 bases and J gave up 0 bases, with 3 bases separating them. The chain's CDR3 is CASSLGANTGELFF. The CDR3 DNA sequence: TGTGCCAGCAGCTTGGGAGCGAACACCGGGGAGCTGTTTTTT.

The CDR3 region is CASSPKARPQEPEAFF. The CDR3 coding sequence is TGTGCCAGTAGTCCAAAGGCCAGGCCACAGGAGCCTGAAGCTTTCTTT. The chain recombines TRBV19 with TRBJ1-1, with D possibly TRBD1 on 5 matching bases. Trimming cost V 5 bases and J 6 bases, with 22 bases left between them. This CDR3 is 16 amino acids long. Germline V gene sequence: CDR1 LNHDA, CDR2 SQIVND (reference sequence).

This chain links TRBV4-2 with TRBJ2-1, with 8 bases aligning to TRBD2. The CDR3 extends over 16 amino acids. The germline CDR1 and CDR2 sequences are LGHNA and YNFKEQ. V lost 0 bases and J lost 0; bases outside the gene matches: 1. The CDR3 nucleotides read TGTGCCAGCAGCCAAGAAGGGACTAGCTCCTACAATGAGCAGTTCTTC. Amino acids: CASSQEGTSSYNEQFF.

This clone was seen only a few times. This chain uses TRBV27 with TRBJ1-1; maybe TRBD1 (6 bases). Germline V gives CDR1 MNHEY, CDR2 SMNVEV (reference sequence). The V end was cut by 3 bases, the J end by 0 bases, with 8 bases between. CDR3 length: 14 amino acids. The CDR3 protein is CASSFRDMNTEAFF. CDR3 coding DNA: TGTGCCAGCAGTTTCAGGGACATGAACACTGAAGCTTTCTTT.

This sequence joins TRBV15 and TRBJ1-5, with TRBD1 matching 9 bases. The CDR3 length is 15 residues. V trimming: 4 bases; J trimming: 7 bases; junction bases outside the gene matches: 8. In germline, CDR1 is LNHNV, CDR2 YYDKDF (reference sequence). CDR3 protein: CATSITTGGEQPQHF. The CDR3 DNA sequence: TGTGCCACCAGCATAACGACAGGGGGGGAACAGCCCCAGCATTTT.

This clone occurred once. This rearrangement joins TRBV27 to TRBJ2-7; no reliable D call. CDR1 is MNHEY and CDR2 is SMNVEV in the germline V gene (reference sequence). V was clipped by 0 bases and J by 3 bases, with 9 bases between them. The CDR3 spans 14 residues. CDR3 sequence (DNA): TGTGCCAGCAGTTTATCCTCAGGTGACTACGAGCAGTACTTC. Its protein product is CASSLSSGDYEQYF.

The chain combines TRBV4-3 with TRBJ2-1, with D hard to call. The germline gives CDR1 LGHNA, CDR2 YSLEER. The CDR3 consists of 15 residues. V was cut by 5 bases and J by 3 bases, with 14 bases left in between. CDR3 sequence reads: CASSSNSFLYNEQFF. Here the CDR3 DNA reads TGCGCCAGCAGCTCCAACTCCTTCCTCTACAATGAGCAGTTCTTC.

This clone was seen a few times. V gene TRBV15 combines with J gene TRBJ1-1, with D maybe TRBD1 (5 bases). CDR1 is LNHNV and CDR2 is YYDKDF in the germline V gene (reference sequence). Trimming left V 1 base short and J 7 bases short, with 10 bases between. The CDR3 totals 13 residues. The CDR3 sequence: CATSRGSQGEAFF. CDR3 nucleotides: TGTGCCACCAGCAGAGGATCCCAGGGTGAAGCTTTCTTT.

J is TRBJ2-2 and V is TRBV28; D not certain. V lost 6 bases to trimming and J lost 1 base, with 18 bases between them. CDR1 and CDR2 (germline): MDHEN, SYDVKM. CDR3 size: 17 residues. CDR3 loop: CASRLPNGGENTGELFF. The CDR3 nucleotides read TGTGCCAGCAGGCTCCCCAATGGCGGAGAGAACACCGGGGAGCTGTTTTTT.

The chain links TRBV19 to TRBJ2-5; 7 positions match TRBD2. J was trimmed by 9 bases and V by 3 bases; bases with no gene match: 10. The CDR3 contains 14 residues. CDR1 is LNHDA, CDR2 SQIVND, per germline (reference sequence). The DNA of the CDR3 is TGTGCCAGTAGTATCACCGGGACTACGGAGGCCCAGTACTTC. Protein product: CASSITGTTEAQYF.